This T cell receptor beta chain was sequenced for a study of shared clonotypes between healthy human individuals. Study summary: The donor group consisted of two women and three men, aged 18 to 49. General study findings and limits: Clonotypes not shared had lower generation probabilities than those common to all four donors.

Generated by immunoSEQ multiplex PCR, the TCRdb table keeps only in-frame clones and is missing some. The repertoire holds over a million clones, approximately 80% seen once, with approximately 0.5% in the top ten. The CDR3 loop spans 15 amino acids. V lost 4 bases and J lost 4, with 16 bases in between. Germline CDR1 SGHAT, CDR2 FQNNGV. None of the donors, who were healthy HIV-negative adults, had recently had acute infections or vaccinations. There were only Caucasian adults among the donors, and all lived in Nashville, Tennessee. A note on this clone: The antigen is unknown.

Sample: memory CD4+ T cells from PBMCs. The subset here: CD45RA-negative fraction. The TCR was taken from a man aged 18-30 years in good health. Some clones in this sample may be carry-over from other donors' samples. The genes are TRBV11-2 and TRBJ1-1, with no clear D. The CDR3 nucleotides read TGTGCCAGCAGCTGGACCTGGGATCCGGGCACTGAAGCTTTCTTT. It codes for CASSWTWDPGTEAFF.